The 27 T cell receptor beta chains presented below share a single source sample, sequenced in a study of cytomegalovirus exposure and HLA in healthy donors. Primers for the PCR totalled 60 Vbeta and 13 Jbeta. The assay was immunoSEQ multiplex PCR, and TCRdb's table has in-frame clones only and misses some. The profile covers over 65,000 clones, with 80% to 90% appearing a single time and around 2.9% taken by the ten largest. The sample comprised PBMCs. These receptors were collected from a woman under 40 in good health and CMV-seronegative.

The CDR3 sequence: CASSLNLAGGQEYF. CDR3 bases: TGTGCCAGCAGCTTGAATCTAGCGGGGGGGCAGGAGTATTTT. The V call is TRBV5-6, the J call TRBJ2-3; 12 nucleotides match TRBD2. The germline V gene encodes CDR1 SGHDT and CDR2 YYEEEE. The CDR3 contains 14 residues. Trimming took 1 base from V and 13 from J; bases not matched to a gene: 7. Looking up the rest from reference TRBV5-6 and TRBJ2-3 gives the full variable domain: DAGVTQSPTHLIKTRGQQVTLRCSPKSGHDTVSWYQQALGQGPQFIFQYYEEEERQRGNFPDRFSGHQFPNYSSELNVNALLLGDSALYLCASSLNLAGGQEYFGPGTRLTVL.

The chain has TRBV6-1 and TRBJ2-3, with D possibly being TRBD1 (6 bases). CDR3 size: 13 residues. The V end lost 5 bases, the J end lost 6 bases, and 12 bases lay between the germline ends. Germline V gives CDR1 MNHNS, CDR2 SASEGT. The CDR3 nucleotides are TGTGCCAGCAGTTCTCAGGGGTCGGATACGCAGTATTTT. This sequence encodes CASSSQGSDTQYF.

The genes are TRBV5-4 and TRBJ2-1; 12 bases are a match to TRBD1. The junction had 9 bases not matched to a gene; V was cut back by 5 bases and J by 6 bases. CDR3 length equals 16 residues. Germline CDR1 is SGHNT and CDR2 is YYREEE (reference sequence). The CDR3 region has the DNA TGTGCCAGCAGGCCCGGGACAGGGGGCGCGGGCAATGAGCAGTTCTTC. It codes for CASRPGTGGAGNEQFF.

CDR3 DNA sequence: TGTGCCAGCAGCCAAGGTAGCGGGGGATTCCAAGAGACCCAGTACTTC. Translated: CASSQGSGGFQETQYF. The V call is TRBV4-2, the J call TRBJ2-5, with 9 bases lining up with TRBD2. V trimming: 1 base; J trimming: 1 base; junction bases outside the gene matches: 4. The length of the CDR3 is 16 residues. Germline CDR1 and CDR2: LGHNA and YNFKEQ.

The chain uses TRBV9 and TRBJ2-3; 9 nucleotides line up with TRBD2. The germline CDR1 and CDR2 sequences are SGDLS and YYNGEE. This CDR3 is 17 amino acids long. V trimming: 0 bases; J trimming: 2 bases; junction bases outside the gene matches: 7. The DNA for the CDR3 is TGTGCCAGCAGCGTAGATGGCAGCGGGGGGCCCACAGATACGCAGTATTTT. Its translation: CASSVDGSGGPTDTQYF.

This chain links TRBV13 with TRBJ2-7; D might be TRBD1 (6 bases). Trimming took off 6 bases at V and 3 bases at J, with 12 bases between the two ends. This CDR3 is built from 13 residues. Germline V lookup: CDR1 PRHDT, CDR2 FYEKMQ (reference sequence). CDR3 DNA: TGTGCCAGCAGAAGGACAGCTTACTACGAGCAGTACTTC. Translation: CASRRTAYYEQYF.

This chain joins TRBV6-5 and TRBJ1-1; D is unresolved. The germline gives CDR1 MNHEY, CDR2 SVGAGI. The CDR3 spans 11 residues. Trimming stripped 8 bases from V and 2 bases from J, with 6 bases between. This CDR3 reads CASGRNTEAFF. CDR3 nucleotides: TGTGCCAGCGGGCGCAACACTGAAGCTTTCTTT.

Here the CDR3 DNA reads TGTGCCAGCAGTTACGGACAGGACCAGCCCCAGCATTTT. Protein product: CASSYGQDQPQHF. The rearrangement uses TRBV6-6 and TRBJ1-5; 7 bases are a match to TRBD1. The CDR3 is 13 residues long. The V gene end was trimmed by 2 bases and the J gene end by 7 bases; junction bases not matched to a gene: 2. Germline assignment: CDR1 MNHNY and CDR2 SVGAGI (reference sequence).

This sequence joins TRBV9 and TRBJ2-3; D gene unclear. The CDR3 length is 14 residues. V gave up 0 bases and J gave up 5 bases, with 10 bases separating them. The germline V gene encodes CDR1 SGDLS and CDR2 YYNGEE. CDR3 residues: CASSVALSGDTQYF. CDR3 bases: TGTGCCAGCAGCGTAGCTTTGAGTGGAGATACGCAGTATTTT.

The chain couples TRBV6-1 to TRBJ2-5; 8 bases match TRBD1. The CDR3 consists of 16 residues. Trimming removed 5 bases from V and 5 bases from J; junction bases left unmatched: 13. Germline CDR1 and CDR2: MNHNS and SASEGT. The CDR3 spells CASSKGQGALRETQYF. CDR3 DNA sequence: TGTGCCAGCAGTAAAGGGCAGGGGGCCCTCCGGGAGACCCAGTACTTC.

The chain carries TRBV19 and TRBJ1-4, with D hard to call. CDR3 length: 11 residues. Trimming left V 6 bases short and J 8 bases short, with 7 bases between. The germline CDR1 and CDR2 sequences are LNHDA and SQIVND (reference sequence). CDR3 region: CASSLGEKLFF. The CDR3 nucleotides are TGTGCCAGTAGCCTCGGGGAAAAACTGTTTTTT.

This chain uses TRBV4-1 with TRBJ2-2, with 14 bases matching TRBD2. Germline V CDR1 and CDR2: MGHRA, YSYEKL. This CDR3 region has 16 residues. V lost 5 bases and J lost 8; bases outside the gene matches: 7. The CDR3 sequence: CASSARLAGGPGELFF. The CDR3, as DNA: TGCGCCAGCAGCGCCCGACTAGCGGGGGGGCCAGGGGAGCTGTTTTTT.

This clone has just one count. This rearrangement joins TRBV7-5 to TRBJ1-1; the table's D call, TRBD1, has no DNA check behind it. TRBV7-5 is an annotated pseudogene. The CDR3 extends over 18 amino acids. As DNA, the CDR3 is TGTGCCAGAAGCTCCACCCGGACAGGGATAAGTGATTACACTGAAGCTTTCTTT. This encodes CARSSTRTGISDYTEAFF.

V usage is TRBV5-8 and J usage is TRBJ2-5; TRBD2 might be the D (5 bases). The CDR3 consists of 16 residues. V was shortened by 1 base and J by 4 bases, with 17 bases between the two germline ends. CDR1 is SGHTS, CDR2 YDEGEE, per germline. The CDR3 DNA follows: TGTGCCAGCAGCTTGATTTACGGGGAAGTTGGAGAGACCCAGTACTTC. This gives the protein CASSLIYGEVGETQYF.

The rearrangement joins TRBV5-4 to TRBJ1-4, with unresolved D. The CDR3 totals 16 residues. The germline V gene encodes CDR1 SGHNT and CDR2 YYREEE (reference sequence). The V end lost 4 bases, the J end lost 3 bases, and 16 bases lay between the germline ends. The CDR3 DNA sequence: TGTGCCAGCAGCCACAAAGATGGGCTCCCTAATGAAAAACTGTTTTTT. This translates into CASSHKDGLPNEKLFF.

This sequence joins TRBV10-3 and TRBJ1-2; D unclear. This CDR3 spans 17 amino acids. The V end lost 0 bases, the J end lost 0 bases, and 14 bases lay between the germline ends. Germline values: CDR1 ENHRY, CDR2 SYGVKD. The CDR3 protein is CAISESIPYVTNYGYTF. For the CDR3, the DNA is TGTGCCATCAGTGAGTCGATCCCCTACGTCACTAACTATGGCTACACCTTC.

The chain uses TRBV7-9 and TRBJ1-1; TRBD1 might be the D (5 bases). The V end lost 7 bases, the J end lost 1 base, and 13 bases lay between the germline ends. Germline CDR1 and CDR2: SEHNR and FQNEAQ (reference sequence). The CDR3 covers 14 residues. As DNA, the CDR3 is TGTGCCAGCACCGCCGGGGGACCGAACACTGAAGCTTTCTTT. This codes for CASTAGGPNTEAFF. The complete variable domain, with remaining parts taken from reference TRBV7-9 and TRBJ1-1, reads DTGVSQNPRHKITKRGQNVTFRCDPISEHNRLYWYRQTLGQGPEFLTYFQNEAQLEKSRLLSDRFSAERPKGSFSTLEIQRTEQGDSAMYLCASTAGGPNTEAFFGQGTRLTVV.

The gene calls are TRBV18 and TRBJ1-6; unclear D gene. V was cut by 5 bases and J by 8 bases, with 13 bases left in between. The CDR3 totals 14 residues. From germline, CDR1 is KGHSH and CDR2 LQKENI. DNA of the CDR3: TGTGCCAGCTCAGCGGATATCGGGGATTCACCCCTCCACTTT. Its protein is CASSADIGDSPLHF.

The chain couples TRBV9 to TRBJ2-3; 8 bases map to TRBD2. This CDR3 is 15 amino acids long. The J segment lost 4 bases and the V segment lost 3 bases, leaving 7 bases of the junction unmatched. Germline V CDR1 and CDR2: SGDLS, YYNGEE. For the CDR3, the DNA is TGTGCCAGCAGCGAGGGGACGACTAGCGCAGATACGCAGTATTTT. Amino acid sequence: CASSEGTTSADTQYF.

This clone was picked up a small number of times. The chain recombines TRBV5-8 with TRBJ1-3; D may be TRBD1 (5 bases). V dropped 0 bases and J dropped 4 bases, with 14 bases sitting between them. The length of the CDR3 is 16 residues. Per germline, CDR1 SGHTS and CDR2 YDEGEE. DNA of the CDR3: TGTGCCAGCAGCTTGGCCGGGACGGGAGAAGGAAACACCATATATTTT. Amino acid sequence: CASSLAGTGEGNTIYF.

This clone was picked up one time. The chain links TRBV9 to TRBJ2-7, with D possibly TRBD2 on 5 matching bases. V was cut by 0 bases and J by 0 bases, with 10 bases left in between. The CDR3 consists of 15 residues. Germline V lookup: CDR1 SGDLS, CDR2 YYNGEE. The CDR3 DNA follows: TGTGCCAGCAGCGTAGCCCCGGGGAGCTCCTACGAGCAGTACTTC. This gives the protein CASSVAPGSSYEQYF.

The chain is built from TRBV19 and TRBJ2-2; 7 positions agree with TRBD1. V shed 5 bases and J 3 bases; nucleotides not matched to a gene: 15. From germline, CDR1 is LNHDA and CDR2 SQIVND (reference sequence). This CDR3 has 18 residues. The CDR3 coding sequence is TGTGCCAGTAGTCCGCCCCCCGCGACAGGGTGGTACACCGGGGAGCTGTTTTTT. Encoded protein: CASSPPPATGWYTGELFF.

The CDR3 DNA sequence: TGTGCCAGCAGCGGCCTGGCAGGGCCCGATGTTCGCTTCTTT. It encodes CASSGLAGPDVRFF. J is TRBJ1-1 and V is TRBV9, with D possibly TRBD1 on 5 matching bases. With 3 bases removed from V and 14 bases from J, the gap between germline ends came to 23 bases. The CDR3 sequence is 14 residues long. In germline, CDR1 is SGDLS, CDR2 YYNGEE. Based on the CDR3 plus reference TRBV9 and TRBJ1-1, the full variable domain is DSGVTQTPKHLITATGQRVTLRCSPRSGDLSVYWYQQSLDQGLQFLIQYYNGEERAKGNILERFSAQQFPDLHSELNLSSLELGDSALYFCASSGLAGPDVRFFGQGTRLTVV.

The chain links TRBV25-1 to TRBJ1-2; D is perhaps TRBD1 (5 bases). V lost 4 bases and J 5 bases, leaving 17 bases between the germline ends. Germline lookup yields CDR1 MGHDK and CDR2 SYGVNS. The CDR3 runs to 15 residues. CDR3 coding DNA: TGTGCCAGCAGTGCATGGGAGGGCAGGGAGTATGGCTACACCTTC. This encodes CASSAWEGREYGYTF.

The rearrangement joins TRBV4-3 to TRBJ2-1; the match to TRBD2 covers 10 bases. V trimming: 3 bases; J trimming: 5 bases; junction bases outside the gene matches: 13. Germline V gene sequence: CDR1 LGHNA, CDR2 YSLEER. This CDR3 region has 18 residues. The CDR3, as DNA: TGCGCCAGCAGCCAGGACCCCTTCCTAGCGGGGGCCAACAATGAGCAGTTCTTC. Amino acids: CASSQDPFLAGANNEQFF.

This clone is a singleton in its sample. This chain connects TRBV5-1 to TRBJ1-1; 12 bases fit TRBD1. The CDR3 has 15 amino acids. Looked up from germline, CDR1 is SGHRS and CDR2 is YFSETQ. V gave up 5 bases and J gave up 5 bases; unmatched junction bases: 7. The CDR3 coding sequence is TGCGCCAGCAGTAACGGGACAGGGGGCTTGACTGAAGCTTTCTTT. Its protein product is CASSNGTGGLTEAFF.

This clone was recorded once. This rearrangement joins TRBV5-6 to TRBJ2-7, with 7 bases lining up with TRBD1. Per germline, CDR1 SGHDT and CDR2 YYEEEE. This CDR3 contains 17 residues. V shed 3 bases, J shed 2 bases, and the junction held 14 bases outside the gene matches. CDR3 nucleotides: TGTGCCAGCAGCTGGGGTCTCGGGACAGAGAACCCCTACGAGCAGTACTTC. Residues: CASSWGLGTENPYEQYF.